The following is a T cell receptor beta chain sequence with its context. The CDR3 sequence is 20 residues long. Germline V gene sequence: CDR1 SGHKS, CDR2 YYEKEE (reference sequence). V gave up 3 bases and J gave up 0 bases; unmatched junction bases: 13. These data come from a study of technical replicates of blood from a few donors. Produced via immunoSEQ multiplex PCR; TCRdb's table is partial and in-frame only. The table lists about 70,000 clones, approximately 97% of them singletons. The sequenced material came from T cells isolated from PBMCs. This receptor was identified in a human donor in good health. J is TRBJ1-5 and V is TRBV5-5; 12 bases align to TRBD1. In DNA, the CDR3 is TGTGCCAGCAGCTGGACCGGGACAGGGGGCGAATCTTATAGCAATCAGCCCCAGCATTTT. Its protein is CASSWTGTGGESYSNQPQHF. Filled out from reference TRBV5-5 and TRBJ1-5, the complete variable domain reads DAGVTQSPTHLIKTRGQQVTLRCSPISGHKSVSWYQQVLGQGPQFIFQYYEKEERGRGNFPDRFSARQFPNYSSELNVNALLLGDSALYLCASSWTGTGGESYSNQPQHFGDGTRLSIL.